A selection of T cell receptor beta chains follows, all from one sample in a study of cytomegalovirus exposure and HLA in healthy donors. Clones were read by immunoSEQ multiplex PCR, and TCRdb kept only the in-frame ones, dropping some. The sample carries fewer than 250,000 clones, almost 80% recorded once. The source material was PBMCs. Receptors originate from a man between 18 and 35 years old in good health and CMV-seronegative. The conserved cysteine and the conserved F or W are not part of the CDR3 here.

CDR3 | J | V
ASTRGRGTEAF | TRBJ1-1 | TRBV6-5
AITIGQNYGYT | TRBJ1-2 | TRBV10-3
ASSLFSGGGNEQF | TRBJ2-1 | TRBV7-3
ASSDSGATDTQY | TRBJ2-3 | TRBV9
ASSYSRTGGETEAF | TRBJ1-1 | TRBV6-6
ACTGPRGGPEAF | TRBJ1-1 | TRBV30
ASSVGGGRVTQY | TRBJ2-3 | TRBV9
ASSFPGLAGGSYEQY | TRBJ2-7 | TRBV7-9
ASSPWGGSYNEQF | TRBJ2-1 | TRBV7-2
ASSYTGSTEAF | TRBJ1-1 | TRBV7-6
ASREGENTEAF | TRBJ1-1 | TRBV2
ASSLMASGGNTGELF | TRBJ2-2 | TRBV5-1
ASSPGTSGSIGELF | TRBJ2-2 | TRBV7-2
ASSPGQGGEQY | TRBJ2-7 | TRBV5-4
ASSQAEARDTQY | TRBJ2-3 | TRBV4-2
ASSNSGTVDGYT | TRBJ1-2 | TRBV6-1
AISEPTGGDTQY | TRBJ2-3 | TRBV10-3
ASSQDQTGQLTEAF | TRBJ1-1 | TRBV4-1
ASSPQGNQPQH | TRBJ1-5 | TRBV27
ASSQGAGGSTDTQY | TRBJ2-3 | TRBV14
ASSLGQGKNYGYT | TRBJ1-2 | TRBV7-9
ASSYTGGGNQPQH | TRBJ1-5 | TRBV6-5
ASSVSPNEKLF | TRBJ1-4 | TRBV18
SVGGDDNQPQH | TRBJ1-5 | TRBV29-1
ASSPDGQGELNTEAF | TRBJ1-1 | TRBV19
AWRELAGLSGELF | TRBJ2-2 | TRBV30
ASSLGRAGLYYEQY | TRBJ2-7 | TRBV7-9